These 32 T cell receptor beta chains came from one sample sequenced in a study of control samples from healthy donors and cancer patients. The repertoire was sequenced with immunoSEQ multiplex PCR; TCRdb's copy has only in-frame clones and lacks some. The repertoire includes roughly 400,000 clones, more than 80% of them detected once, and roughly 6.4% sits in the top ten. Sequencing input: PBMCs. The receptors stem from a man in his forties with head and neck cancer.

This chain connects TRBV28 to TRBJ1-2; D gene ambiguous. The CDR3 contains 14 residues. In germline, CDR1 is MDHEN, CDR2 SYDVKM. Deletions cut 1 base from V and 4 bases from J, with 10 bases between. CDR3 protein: CASSLFPVIYGYTF. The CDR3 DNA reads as TGTGCCAGCAGTTTATTCCCCGTTATCTATGGCTACACCTTC.

The CDR3 DNA is TGTGCCAGCAGTGAGTACAGGAATGAAAAACTGTTTTTT. This sequence encodes CASSEYRNEKLFF. The gene calls are TRBV6-1 and TRBJ1-4; possibly TRBD1 for D (5 bases). Trimming shortened V by 3 bases and J by 5 bases, and 7 bases separated the two germline ends. The CDR3 runs to 13 residues. CDR1 is MNHNS and CDR2 is SASEGT in the germline V gene.

The CDR3 reads CAWSTPTSGILTDTQYF. CDR3 in DNA: TGTGCCTGGAGTACCCCGACTAGCGGGATATTAACAGATACGCAGTATTTT. The rearrangement joins TRBV30 to TRBJ2-3; TRBD2 agrees at 11 bases. Germline V gene data show CDR1 as GTSNPN and CDR2 as SVGIG (reference sequence). Trimming removed 2 bases from V and 3 bases from J; junction bases left unmatched: 10. This CDR3 has 17 amino acids.

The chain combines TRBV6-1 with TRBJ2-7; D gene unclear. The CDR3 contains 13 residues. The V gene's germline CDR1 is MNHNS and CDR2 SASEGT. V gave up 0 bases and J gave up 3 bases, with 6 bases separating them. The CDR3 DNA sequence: TGTGCCAGCAGTGAAGCGAACGGCTACGAGCAGTACTTC. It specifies CASSEANGYEQYF.

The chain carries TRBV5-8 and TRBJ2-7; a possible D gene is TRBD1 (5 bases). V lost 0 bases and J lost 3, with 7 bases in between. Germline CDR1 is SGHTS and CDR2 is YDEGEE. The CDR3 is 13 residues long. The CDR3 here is CASSLVRGYEQYF. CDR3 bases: TGTGCCAGCAGCTTGGTAAGGGGCTACGAGCAGTACTTC.

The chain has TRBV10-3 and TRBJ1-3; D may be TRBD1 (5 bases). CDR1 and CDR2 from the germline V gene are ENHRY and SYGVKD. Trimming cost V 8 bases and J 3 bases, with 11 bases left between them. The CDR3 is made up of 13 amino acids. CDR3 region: CAIEGGVGNTIYF. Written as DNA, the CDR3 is TGTGCCATCGAGGGAGGGGTTGGAAACACCATATATTTT.

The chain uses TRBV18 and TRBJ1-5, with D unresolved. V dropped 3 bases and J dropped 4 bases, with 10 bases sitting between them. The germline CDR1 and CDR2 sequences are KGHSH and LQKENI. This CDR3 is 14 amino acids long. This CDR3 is CASSPLGLNQPQHF. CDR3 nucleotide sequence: TGTGCCAGCTCACCTTTAGGTTTAAATCAGCCCCAGCATTTT.

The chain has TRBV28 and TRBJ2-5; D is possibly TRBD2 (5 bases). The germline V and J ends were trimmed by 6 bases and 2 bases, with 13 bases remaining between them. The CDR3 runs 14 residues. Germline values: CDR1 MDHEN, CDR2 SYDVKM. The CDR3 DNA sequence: TGTGCCAGCAGAAACGGACTCTTACAAGAGACCCAGTACTTC. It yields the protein CASRNGLLQETQYF.

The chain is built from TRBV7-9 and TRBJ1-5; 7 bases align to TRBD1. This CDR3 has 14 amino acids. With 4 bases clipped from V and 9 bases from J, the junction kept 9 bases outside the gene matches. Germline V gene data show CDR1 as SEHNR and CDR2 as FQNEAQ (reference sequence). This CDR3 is CASSSPQGSGPQHF. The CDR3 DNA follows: TGTGCCAGCAGCTCGCCACAGGGGTCAGGGCCCCAGCATTTT.

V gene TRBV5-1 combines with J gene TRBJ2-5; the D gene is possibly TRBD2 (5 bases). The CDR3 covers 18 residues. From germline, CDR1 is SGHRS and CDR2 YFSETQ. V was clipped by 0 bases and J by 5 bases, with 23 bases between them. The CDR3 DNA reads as TGCGCCAGCAGCTTGGGGCAGGCGAGGGCCCTAGCTTGGGAGACCCAGTACTTC. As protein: CASSLGQARALAWETQYF. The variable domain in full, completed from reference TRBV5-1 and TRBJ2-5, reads KAGVTQTPRYLIKTRGQQVTLSCSPISGHRSVSWYQQTPGQGLQFLFEYFSETQRNKGNFPGRFSGRQFSNSRSEMNVSTLELGDSALYLCASSLGQARALAWETQYFGPGTRLLVL.

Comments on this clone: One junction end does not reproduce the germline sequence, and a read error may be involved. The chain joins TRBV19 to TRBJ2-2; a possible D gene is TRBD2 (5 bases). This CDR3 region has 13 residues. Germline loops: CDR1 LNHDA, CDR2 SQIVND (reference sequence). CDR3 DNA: TGTGCCAGTACGGAGGCGAACCCCGGGGAGCTGTTTTTT. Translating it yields CASTEANPGELFF.

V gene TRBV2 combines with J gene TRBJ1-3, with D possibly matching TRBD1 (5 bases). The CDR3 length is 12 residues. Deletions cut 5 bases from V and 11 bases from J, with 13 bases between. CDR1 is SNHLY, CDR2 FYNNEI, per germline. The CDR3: CASSPDGTAIYF. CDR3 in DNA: TGTGCCAGCAGTCCTGACGGGACGGCCATATATTTT.

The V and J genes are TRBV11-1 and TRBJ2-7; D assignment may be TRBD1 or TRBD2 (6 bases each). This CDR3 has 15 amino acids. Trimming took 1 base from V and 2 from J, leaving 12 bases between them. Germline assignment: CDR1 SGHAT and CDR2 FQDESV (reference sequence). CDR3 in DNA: TGTGCCAGCAGCTTAGAACAGGGAGGAACCTACGAGCAGTACTTC. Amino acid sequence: CASSLEQGGTYEQYF.

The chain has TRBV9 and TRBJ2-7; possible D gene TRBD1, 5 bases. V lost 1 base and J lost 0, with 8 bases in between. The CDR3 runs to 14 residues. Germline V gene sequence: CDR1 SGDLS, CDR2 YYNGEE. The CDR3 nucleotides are TGTGCCAGCAGCGTACAGGGCCACTCCTACGAGCAGTACTTC. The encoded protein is CASSVQGHSYEQYF.

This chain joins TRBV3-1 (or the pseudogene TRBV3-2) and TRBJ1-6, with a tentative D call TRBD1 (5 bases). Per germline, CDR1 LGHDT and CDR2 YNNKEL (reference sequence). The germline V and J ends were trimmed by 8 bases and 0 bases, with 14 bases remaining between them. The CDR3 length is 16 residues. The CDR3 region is CASRDVQSSYNSPLHF. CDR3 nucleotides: TGTGCCAGCCGGGACGTCCAGAGCTCCTATAATTCACCCCTCCACTTT.

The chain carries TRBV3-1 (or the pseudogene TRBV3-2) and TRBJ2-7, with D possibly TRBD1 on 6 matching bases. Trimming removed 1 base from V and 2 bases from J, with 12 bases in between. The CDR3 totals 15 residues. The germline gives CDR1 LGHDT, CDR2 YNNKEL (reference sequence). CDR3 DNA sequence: TGTGCCAGCAGCCAAGTCGCCAGGGGCCCCTACGAGCAGTACTTC. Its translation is CASSQVARGPYEQYF.

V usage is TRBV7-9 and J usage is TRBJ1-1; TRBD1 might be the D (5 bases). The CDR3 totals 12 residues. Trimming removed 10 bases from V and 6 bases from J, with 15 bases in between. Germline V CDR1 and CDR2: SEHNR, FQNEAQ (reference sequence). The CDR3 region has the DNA TGTGCCATCCAGGGTCGGGGGGCTGAAGCTTTCTTT. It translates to CAIQGRGAEAFF. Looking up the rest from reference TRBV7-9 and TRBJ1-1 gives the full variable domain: DTGVSQNPRHKITKRGQNVTFRCDPISEHNRLYWYRQTLGQGPEFLTYFQNEAQLEKSRLLSDRFSAERPKGSFSTLEIQRTEQGDSAMYLCAIQGRGAEAFFGQGTRLTVV.

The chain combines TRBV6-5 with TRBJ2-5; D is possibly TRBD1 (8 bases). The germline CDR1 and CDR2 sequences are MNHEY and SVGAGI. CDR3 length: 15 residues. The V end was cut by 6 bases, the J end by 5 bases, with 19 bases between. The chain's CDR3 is CASSDTGGGRETQYF. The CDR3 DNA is TGTGCCAGCAGCGATACAGGGGGGGGACGGGAGACCCAGTACTTC.

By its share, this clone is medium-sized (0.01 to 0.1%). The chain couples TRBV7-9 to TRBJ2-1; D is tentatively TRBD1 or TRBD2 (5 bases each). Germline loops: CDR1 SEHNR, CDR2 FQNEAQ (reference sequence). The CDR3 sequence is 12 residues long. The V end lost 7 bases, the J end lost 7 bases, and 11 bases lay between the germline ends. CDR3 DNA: TGTGCCAGCACCCAATGGGGGAATGAGCAGTTCTTC. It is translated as CASTQWGNEQFF.

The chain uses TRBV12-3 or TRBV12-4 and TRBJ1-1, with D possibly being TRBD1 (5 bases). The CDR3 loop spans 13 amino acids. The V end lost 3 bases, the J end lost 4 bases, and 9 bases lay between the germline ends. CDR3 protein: CASSLGEGTEAFF. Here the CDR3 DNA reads TGTGCCAGCAGTTTGGGGGAGGGCACTGAAGCTTTCTTT.

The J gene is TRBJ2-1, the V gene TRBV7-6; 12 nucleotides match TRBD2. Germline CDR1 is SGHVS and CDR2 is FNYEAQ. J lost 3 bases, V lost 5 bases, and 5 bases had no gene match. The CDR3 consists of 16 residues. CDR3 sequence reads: CASSLTSGGLYNEQFF. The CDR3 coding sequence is TGTGCCAGCAGCCTGACTAGCGGGGGACTCTACAATGAGCAGTTCTTC.

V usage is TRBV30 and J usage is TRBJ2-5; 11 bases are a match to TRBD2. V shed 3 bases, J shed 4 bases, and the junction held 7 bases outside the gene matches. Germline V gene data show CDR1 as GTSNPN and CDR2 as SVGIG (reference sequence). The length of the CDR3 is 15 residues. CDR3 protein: CAWSTSGGYLETQYF. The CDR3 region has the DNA TGTGCCTGGAGCACTAGCGGGGGTTATTTAGAGACCCAGTACTTC.

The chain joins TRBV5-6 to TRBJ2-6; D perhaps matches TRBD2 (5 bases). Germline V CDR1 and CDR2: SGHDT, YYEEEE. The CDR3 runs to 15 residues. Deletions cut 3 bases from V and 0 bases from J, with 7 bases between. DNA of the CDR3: TGTGCCAGCAGCTCCCGGGGCTCTGGGGCCAACGTCCTGACTTTC. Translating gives CASSSRGSGANVLTF.

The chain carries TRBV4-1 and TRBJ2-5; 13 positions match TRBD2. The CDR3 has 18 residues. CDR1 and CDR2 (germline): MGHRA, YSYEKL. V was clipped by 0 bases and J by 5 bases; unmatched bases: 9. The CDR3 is CASSQDRTSGGAGETQYF. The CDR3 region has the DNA TGCGCCAGCAGCCAAGATCGAACTAGCGGGGGGGCAGGTGAGACCCAGTACTTC.

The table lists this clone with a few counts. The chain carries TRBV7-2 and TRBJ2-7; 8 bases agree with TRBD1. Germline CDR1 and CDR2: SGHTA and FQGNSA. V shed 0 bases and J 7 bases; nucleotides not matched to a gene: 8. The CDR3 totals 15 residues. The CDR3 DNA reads TGTGCCAGCAGCTTAGCACGGCAGGGGGCAAAAGAGCAGTACTTC. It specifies CASSLARQGAKEQYF.

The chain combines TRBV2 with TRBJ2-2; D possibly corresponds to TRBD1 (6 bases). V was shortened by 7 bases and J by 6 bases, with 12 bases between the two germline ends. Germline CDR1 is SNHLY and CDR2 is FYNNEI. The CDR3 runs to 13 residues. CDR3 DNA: TGTGCCAGCATCCGGGCAGGGGCCGGGGAGCTGTTTTTT. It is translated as CASIRAGAGELFF. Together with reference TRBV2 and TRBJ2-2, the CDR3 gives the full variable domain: EPEVTQTPSHQVTQMGQEVILRCVPISNHLYFYWYRQILGQKVEFLVSFYNNEISEKSEIFDDQFSVERPDGSNFTLKIRSTKLEDSAMYFCASIRAGAGELFFGEGSRLTVL.

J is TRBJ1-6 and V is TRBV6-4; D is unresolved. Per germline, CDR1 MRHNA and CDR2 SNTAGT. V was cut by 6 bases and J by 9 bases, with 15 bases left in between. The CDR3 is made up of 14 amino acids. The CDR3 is CASSPSGSFSPLHF. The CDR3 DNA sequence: TGTGCCAGCAGCCCTTCTGGGTCCTTTTCACCCCTCCACTTT.

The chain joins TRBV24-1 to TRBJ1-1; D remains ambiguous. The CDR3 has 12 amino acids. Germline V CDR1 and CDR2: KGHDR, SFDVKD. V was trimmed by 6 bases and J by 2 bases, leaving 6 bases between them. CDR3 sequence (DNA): TGTGCCACCAGTCTCGTTAACACTGAAGCTTTCTTT. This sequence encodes CATSLVNTEAFF.

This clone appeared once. CDR3 protein: CASSSSKTGDLYEQYF. In nucleotides, the CDR3 is TGTGCCAGCAGTTCCTCTAAGACAGGAGACCTCTACGAGCAGTACTTC. The chain carries TRBV28 and TRBJ2-7; D perhaps matches TRBD1 (6 bases). Germline CDR1 reads MDHEN; CDR2 reads SYDVKM. This CDR3 comprises 16 residues. V was trimmed by 4 bases and J by 3 bases, leaving 19 bases between them.

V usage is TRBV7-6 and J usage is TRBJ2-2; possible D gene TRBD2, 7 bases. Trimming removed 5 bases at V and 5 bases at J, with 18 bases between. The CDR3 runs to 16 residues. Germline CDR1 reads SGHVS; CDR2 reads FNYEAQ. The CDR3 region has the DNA TGTGCCAGCAGCCCTGCATGGGGGGGCAGGACCGGGGAGCTGTTTTTT. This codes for CASSPAWGGRTGELFF.

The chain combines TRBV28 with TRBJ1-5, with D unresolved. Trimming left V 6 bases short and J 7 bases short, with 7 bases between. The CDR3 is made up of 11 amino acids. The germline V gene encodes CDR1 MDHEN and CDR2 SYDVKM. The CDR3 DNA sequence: TGTGCCAGCAGCTCTGAGCAGCCCCAGCATTTT. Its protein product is CASSSEQPQHF.

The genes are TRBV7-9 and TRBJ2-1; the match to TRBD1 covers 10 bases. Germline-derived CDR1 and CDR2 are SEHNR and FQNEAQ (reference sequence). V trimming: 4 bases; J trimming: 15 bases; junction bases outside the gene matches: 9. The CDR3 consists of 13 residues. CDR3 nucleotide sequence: TGTGCCAGCAGCTCCGCCGGGACAGGGGTCGGGTTCTTC. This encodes CASSSAGTGVGFF. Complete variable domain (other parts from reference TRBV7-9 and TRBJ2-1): DTGVSQNPRHKITKRGQNVTFRCDPISEHNRLYWYRQTLGQGPEFLTYFQNEAQLEKSRLLSDRFSAERPKGSFSTLEIQRTEQGDSAMYLCASSSAGTGVGFFGPGTRLTVL.